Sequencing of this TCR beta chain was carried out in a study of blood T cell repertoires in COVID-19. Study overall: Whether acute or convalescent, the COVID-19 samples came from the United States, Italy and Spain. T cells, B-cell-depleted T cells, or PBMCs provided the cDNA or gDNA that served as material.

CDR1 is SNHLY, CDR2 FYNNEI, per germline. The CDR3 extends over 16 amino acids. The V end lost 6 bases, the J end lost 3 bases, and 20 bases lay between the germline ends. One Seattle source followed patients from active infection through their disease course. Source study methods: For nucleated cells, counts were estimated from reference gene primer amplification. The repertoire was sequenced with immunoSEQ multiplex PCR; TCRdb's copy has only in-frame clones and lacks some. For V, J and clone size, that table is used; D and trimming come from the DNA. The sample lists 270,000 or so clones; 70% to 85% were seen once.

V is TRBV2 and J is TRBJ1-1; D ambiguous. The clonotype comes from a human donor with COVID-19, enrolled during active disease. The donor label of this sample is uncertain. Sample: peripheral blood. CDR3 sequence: CASRGGQVSGDTEAFF. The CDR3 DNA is TGTGCCAGCAGGGGTGGGCAGGTGAGCGGGGACACTGAAGCTTTCTTT.